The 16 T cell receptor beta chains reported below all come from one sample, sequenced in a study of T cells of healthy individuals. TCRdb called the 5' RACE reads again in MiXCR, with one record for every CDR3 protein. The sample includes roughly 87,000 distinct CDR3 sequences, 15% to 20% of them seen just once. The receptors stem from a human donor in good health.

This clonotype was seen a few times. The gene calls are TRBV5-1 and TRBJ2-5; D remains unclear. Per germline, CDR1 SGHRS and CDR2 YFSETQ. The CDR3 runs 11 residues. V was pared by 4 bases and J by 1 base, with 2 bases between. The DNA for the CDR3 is TGCGCCAGCAGCGTCCAAGAGACCCAGTACTTC. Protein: CASSVQETQYF.

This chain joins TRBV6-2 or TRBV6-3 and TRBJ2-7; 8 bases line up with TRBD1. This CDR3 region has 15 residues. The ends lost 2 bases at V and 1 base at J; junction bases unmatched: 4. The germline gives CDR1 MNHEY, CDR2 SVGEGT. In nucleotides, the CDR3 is TGTGCCAGCAGTTACGGCGGGACAGGTTCCTACGAGCAGTACTTC. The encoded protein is CASSYGGTGSYEQYF.

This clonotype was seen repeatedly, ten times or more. The DNA for the CDR3 is TGTGCCAGCAGCGCCCACATGAACACTGAAGCTTTCTTT. Its protein product is CASSAHMNTEAFF. The chain joins TRBV7-2 to TRBJ1-1; D uncertain. The germline V and J ends were trimmed by 5 bases and 0 bases, with 7 bases remaining between them. Germline-derived CDR1 and CDR2 are SGHTA and FQGNSA. This CDR3 has 13 amino acids. Full variable domain (rest looked up from reference TRBV7-2 and TRBJ1-1): GAGVSQSPSNKVTEKGKDVELRCDPISGHTALYWYRQSLGQGLEFLIYFQGNSAPDKSGLPSDRFSAERTGGSVSTLTIQRTQQEDSAVYLCASSAHMNTEAFFGQGTRLTVV.

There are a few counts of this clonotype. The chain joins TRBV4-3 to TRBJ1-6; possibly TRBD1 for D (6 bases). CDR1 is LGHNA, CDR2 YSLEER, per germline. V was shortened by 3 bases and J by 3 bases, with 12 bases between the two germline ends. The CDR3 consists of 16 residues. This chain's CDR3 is CASSQDTGYYNSPLHF. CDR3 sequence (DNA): TGCGCCAGCAGCCAGGATACAGGGTACTATAATTCACCCCTCCACTTT.

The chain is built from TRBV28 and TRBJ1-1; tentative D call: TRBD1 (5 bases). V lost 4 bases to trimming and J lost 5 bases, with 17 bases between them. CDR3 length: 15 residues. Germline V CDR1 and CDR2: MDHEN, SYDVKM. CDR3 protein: CASSSPWGERTEAFF. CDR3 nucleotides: TGTGCCAGCAGTTCTCCATGGGGGGAGAGAACTGAAGCTTTCTTT.

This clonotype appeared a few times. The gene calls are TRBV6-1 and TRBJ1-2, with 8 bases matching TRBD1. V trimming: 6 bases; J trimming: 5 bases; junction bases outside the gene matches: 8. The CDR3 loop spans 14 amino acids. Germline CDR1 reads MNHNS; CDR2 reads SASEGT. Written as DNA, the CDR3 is TGTGCCAGCAGAATCCAGGGGGCTTTATATGGCTACACCTTC. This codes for CASRIQGALYGYTF.

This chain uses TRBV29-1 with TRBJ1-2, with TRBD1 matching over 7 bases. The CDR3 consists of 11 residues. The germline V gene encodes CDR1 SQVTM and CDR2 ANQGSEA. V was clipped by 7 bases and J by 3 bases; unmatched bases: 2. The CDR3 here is CSAGQDYGYTF. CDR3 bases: TGCAGCGCAGGACAGGACTATGGCTACACCTTC.

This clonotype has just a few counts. The CDR3 nucleotides read TGTGCCAGCAGCGTGGACTCCTATGAAAAACTGTTTTTT. Translated, it gives CASSVDSYEKLFF. The chain joins TRBV25-1 to TRBJ1-4; D gene unclear. Germline values: CDR1 MGHDK, CDR2 SYGVNS. The germline V and J ends were trimmed by 6 bases and 6 bases, with 11 bases remaining between them. CDR3 length equals 13 residues.

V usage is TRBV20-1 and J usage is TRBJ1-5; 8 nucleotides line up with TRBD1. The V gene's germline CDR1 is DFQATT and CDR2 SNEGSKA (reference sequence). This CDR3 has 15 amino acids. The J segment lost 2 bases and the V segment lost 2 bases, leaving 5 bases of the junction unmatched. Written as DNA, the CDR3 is TGCAGTGCTAGAAGCCCACAGGGGGGCAATCAGCCCCAGCATTTT. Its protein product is CSARSPQGGNQPQHF.

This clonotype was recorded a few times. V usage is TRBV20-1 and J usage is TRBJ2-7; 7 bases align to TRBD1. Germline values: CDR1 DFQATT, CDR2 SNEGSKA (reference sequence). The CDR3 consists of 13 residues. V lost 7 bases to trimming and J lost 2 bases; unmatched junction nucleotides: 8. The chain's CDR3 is CSGRGLRTYEQYF. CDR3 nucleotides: TGCAGTGGAAGGGGGCTCAGAACCTACGAGCAGTACTTC.

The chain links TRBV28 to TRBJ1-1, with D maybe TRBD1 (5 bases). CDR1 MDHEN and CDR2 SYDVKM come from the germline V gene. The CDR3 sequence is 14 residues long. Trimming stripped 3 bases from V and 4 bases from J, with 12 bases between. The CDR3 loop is CASSLGTWGTEAFF. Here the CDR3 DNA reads TGTGCCAGCAGTTTGGGGACGTGGGGCACTGAAGCTTTCTTT.

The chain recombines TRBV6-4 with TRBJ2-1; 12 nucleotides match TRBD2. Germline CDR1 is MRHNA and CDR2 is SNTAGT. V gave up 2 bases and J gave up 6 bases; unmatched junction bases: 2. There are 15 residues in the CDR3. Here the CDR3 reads CASSDQTSGSNEQFF. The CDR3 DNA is TGTGCCAGCAGTGACCAGACTAGCGGGAGCAATGAGCAGTTCTTC.

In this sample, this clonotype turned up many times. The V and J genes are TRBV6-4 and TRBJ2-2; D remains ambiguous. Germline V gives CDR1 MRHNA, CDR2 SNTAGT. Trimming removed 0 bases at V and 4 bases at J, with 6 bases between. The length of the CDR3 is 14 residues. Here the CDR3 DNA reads TGTGCCAGCAGTGACTCCGCAGGCACCGGGGAGCTGTTTTTT. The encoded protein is CASSDSAGTGELFF.

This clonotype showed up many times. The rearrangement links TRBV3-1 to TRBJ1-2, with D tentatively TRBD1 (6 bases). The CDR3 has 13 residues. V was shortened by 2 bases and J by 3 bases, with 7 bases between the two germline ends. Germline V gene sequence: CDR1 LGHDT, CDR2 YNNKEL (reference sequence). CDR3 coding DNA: TGTGCCAGCAGCCAAAAGGGGGACTATGGCTACACCTTC. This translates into CASSQKGDYGYTF.

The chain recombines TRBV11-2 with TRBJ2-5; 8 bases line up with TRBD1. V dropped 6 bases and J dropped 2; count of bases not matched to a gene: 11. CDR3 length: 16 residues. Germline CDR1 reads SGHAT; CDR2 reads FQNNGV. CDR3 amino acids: CASRGLLTGEQETQYF. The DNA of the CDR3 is TGTGCCAGCAGGGGTCTGTTGACAGGGGAACAAGAGACCCAGTACTTC. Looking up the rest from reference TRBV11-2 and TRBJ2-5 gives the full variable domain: EAGVAQSPRYKIIEKRQSVAFWCNPISGHATLYWYQQILGQGPKLLIQFQNNGVVDDSQLPKDRFSAERLKGVDSTLKIQPAKLEDSAVYLCASRGLLTGEQETQYFGPGTRLLVL.

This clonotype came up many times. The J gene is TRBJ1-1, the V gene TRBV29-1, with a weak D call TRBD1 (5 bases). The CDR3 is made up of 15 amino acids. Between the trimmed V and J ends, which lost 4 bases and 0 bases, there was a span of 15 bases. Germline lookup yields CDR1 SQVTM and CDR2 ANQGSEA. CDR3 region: CSVGSGWGMNTEAFF. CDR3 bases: TGCAGCGTTGGTTCGGGGTGGGGCATGAACACTGAAGCTTTCTTT.